Shown below are 31 T cell receptor beta chains from a single sample sequenced in a study of shared clonotypes between healthy human individuals. Generated by immunoSEQ multiplex PCR, the TCRdb table keeps only in-frame clones and is missing some. Among about 2,500,000 clones, around nine tenths were seen once, and the ten largest hold around 0.15%. Sequenced: naive CD4+ T cells sorted from blood. Subset meaning: CD45RA+ positively selected. The receptors were sampled from a man between 18 and 35 years old in good health.

The chain couples TRBV5-4 to TRBJ2-3, with a tentative D call TRBD1 (5 bases). CDR1 is SGHNT, CDR2 YYREEE, per germline (reference sequence). The CDR3 length is 16 residues. The ends were cut back, 2 bases at V and 0 bases at J, with 13 bases in the middle. CDR3 bases: TGTGCCAGCAGCTTCACATACAGGTCTAGCACAGATACGCAGTATTTT. It translates to CASSFTYRSSTDTQYF.

The CDR3 is CASSSAVGLSGRGGEQYF. CDR3 bases: TGTGCCAGCAGTTCCGCTGTCGGGCTTTCGGGCAGGGGAGGCGAGCAGTACTTC. The chain uses TRBV7-2 and TRBJ2-7; TRBD1 or TRBD2 may be the D gene (6 bases each). CDR3 length: 18 amino acids. The germline V and J ends were trimmed by 6 bases and 6 bases, with 30 bases remaining between them. CDR1 is SGHTA, CDR2 FQGNSA, per germline.

The V gene is TRBV7-8, the J gene TRBJ2-7; D might be TRBD2 (7 bases). The CDR3 has 17 amino acids. V was pared by 2 bases and J by 1 base, with 18 bases between. Germline V CDR1 and CDR2: SGHVS, FQNEAQ. CDR3 protein: CASSLRGGPQVSYEQYF. Written as DNA, the CDR3 is TGTGCCAGCAGCTTAAGGGGGGGCCCCCAAGTTTCCTACGAGCAGTACTTC.

The chain couples TRBV5-1 to TRBJ2-7; 8 bases are shared with TRBD2. CDR1 SGHRS and CDR2 YFSETQ come from the germline V gene. The V gene end was trimmed by 0 bases and the J gene end by 3 bases; junction bases not matched to a gene: 5. The CDR3 runs to 15 residues. Here the CDR3 reads CASSLGGLVGYEQYF. The CDR3 region has the DNA TGCGCCAGCAGCTTGGGGGGACTAGTGGGCTACGAGCAGTACTTC.

The V gene is TRBV27, the J gene TRBJ2-4; TRBD2 is a possible D gene (5 bases). From germline, CDR1 is MNHEY and CDR2 SMNVEV (reference sequence). The V gene lost 5 bases and the J gene lost 1 base, with 15 bases spanning the gap. CDR3 length: 16 amino acids. The CDR3 loop reads CASSPSREGAKNIQYF. The CDR3 DNA reads as TGTGCCAGCAGTCCGTCTCGGGAAGGGGCCAAAAACATTCAGTACTTC.

The chain carries TRBV28 and TRBJ1-3; D is ambiguous. The CDR3 consists of 15 residues. Looked up from germline, CDR1 is MDHEN and CDR2 is SYDVKM. Trimming took 4 bases from V and 4 from J, leaving 14 bases between them. CDR3 sequence (DNA): TGTGCCAGCAGTTCTGCCCCGGGATCCGGAAACACCATATATTTT. Translated: CASSSAPGSGNTIYF. Based on the CDR3 plus reference TRBV28 and TRBJ1-3, the full variable domain is DVKVTQSSRYLVKRTGEKVFLECVQDMDHENMFWYRQDPGLGLRLIYFSYDVKMKEKGDIPEGYSVSREKKERFSLILESASTNQTSMYLCASSSAPGSGNTIYFGEGSWLTVV.

About this clone: This sample also contains other DNA sequences that code for the same CDR3. The J gene is TRBJ1-4, the V gene TRBV20-1; unclear D gene. Germline-derived CDR1 and CDR2 are DFQATT and SNEGSKA (reference sequence). Trimming took off 4 bases at V and 3 bases at J, with 0 bases between the two ends. The length of the CDR3 is 10 residues. The chain's CDR3 is CSATNEKLFF. The CDR3 DNA follows: TGCAGTGCTACTAATGAAAAACTGTTTTTT.

The V gene is TRBV30, the J gene TRBJ2-1, with 12 positions matching TRBD1. The length of the CDR3 is 15 residues. Germline assignment: CDR1 GTSNPN and CDR2 SVGIG (reference sequence). V lost 2 bases and J lost 12; bases outside the gene matches: 11. The CDR3 is CAWSSGGQGARGQFF. The CDR3 region has the DNA TGTGCCTGGAGTTCCGGGGGACAGGGGGCAAGGGGGCAGTTCTTC.

This sequence joins TRBV5-4 and TRBJ1-2; 8 bases agree with TRBD1. The V segment lost 0 bases and the J segment 7 bases; nucleotides outside the gene matches: 11. The CDR3 spans 16 residues. Germline lookup yields CDR1 SGHNT and CDR2 YYREEE (reference sequence). The CDR3 here is CASSLAPQGVRGGYTF. The CDR3 nucleotides read TGTGCCAGCAGCTTGGCCCCACAGGGGGTGCGTGGTGGCTACACCTTC.

This clone appeared once. The chain combines TRBV4-1 with TRBJ2-5; D not certain. The ends were cut back, 0 bases at V and 4 bases at J, with 15 bases in the middle. Looked up from germline, CDR1 is MGHRA and CDR2 is YSYEKL. This CDR3 contains 16 residues. The CDR3: CASSQEHASPPETQYF. The CDR3 nucleotides read TGCGCCAGCAGCCAAGAACATGCTAGTCCCCCAGAGACCCAGTACTTC.

This chain uses TRBV7-2 with TRBJ2-5; no reliable D call. Germline lookup yields CDR1 SGHTA and CDR2 FQGNSA. This CDR3 region has 12 residues. Trimming shortened V by 4 bases and J by 7 bases, and 10 bases separated the two germline ends. CDR3 loop: CASSSRSPTQYF. CDR3 nucleotides: TGTGCCAGCAGCTCCCGGAGTCCGACCCAGTACTTC.

The chain recombines TRBV5-4 with TRBJ2-5; D remains unclear. This CDR3 comprises 13 residues. V lost 4 bases, J lost 2 bases, and 9 bases lay in between. Germline V gives CDR1 SGHNT, CDR2 YYREEE (reference sequence). The CDR3 here is CASSRLGQETQYF. CDR3 nucleotide sequence: TGTGCCAGCAGCCGTCTGGGGCAAGAGACCCAGTACTTC. The variable domain in full, completed from reference TRBV5-4 and TRBJ2-5, reads ETGVTQSPTHLIKTRGQQVTLRCSSQSGHNTVSWYQQALGQGPQFIFQYYREEENGRGNFPPRFSGLQFPNYSSELNVNALELDDSALYLCASSRLGQETQYFGPGTRLLVL.

This clone was counted a single time. The chain employs TRBV5-6 and TRBJ1-5; D is unresolved. Per the germline V gene, CDR1 is SGHDT and CDR2 is YYEEEE. V lost 4 bases and J 1 base, leaving 9 bases between the germline ends. This CDR3 region has 14 residues. CDR3 sequence (DNA): TGTGCCAGCAGCCCGGGGTTGAGCAATCAGCCCCAGCATTTT. Its protein product is CASSPGLSNQPQHF. The full variable domain, in which reference TRBV5-6 and TRBJ1-5 provide the parts outside the CDR3, is DAGVTQSPTHLIKTRGQQVTLRCSPKSGHDTVSWYQQALGQGPQFIFQYYEEEERQRGNFPDRFSGHQFPNYSSELNVNALLLGDSALYLCASSPGLSNQPQHFGDGTRLSIL.

The V and J genes are TRBV7-9 and TRBJ1-4, with D uncertain. Germline V gene data show CDR1 as SEHNR and CDR2 as FQNEAQ (reference sequence). This CDR3 has 14 amino acids. V shed 3 bases and J shed 3 bases, with 8 bases lying between them. CDR3 protein: CASSFDTANEKLFF. In DNA, the CDR3 is TGTGCCAGCAGCTTCGACACCGCTAATGAAAAACTGTTTTTT.

CDR3 DNA: TGTGCCAGCTCGAGCGGGAGGGCCGCGGAGACCCAGTACTTC. As protein: CASSSGRAAETQYF. The V call is TRBV6-1, the J call TRBJ2-5; 10 bases fit TRBD2. This CDR3 spans 14 amino acids. With V trimmed by 8 bases and J by 5 bases, 8 bases remained unmatched. Germline V gives CDR1 MNHNS, CDR2 SASEGT.

The gene calls are TRBV4-1 and TRBJ2-7; D not certain. Looked up from germline, CDR1 is MGHRA and CDR2 is YSYEKL. The CDR3 contains 16 residues. The V end lost 6 bases, the J end lost 1 base, and 19 bases lay between the germline ends. CDR3 bases: TGCGCCAGCAGGGCAGGAGCCCTCAGTGGATCCTACGAGCAGTACTTC. Translation: CASRAGALSGSYEQYF.

The V gene is TRBV28, the J gene TRBJ2-1, with 8 bases identical to TRBD2. Germline V gene data show CDR1 as MDHEN and CDR2 as SYDVKM. With 5 bases clipped from V and 9 bases from J, the junction kept 12 bases outside the gene matches. The CDR3 runs 15 residues. CDR3 protein: CASSPSRGGAGEQFF. In DNA, the CDR3 is TGTGCCAGCAGTCCCTCCCGGGGGGGGGCAGGTGAGCAGTTCTTC. Full variable domain (remainder filled in from reference TRBV28 and TRBJ2-1): DVKVTQSSRYLVKRTGEKVFLECVQDMDHENMFWYRQDPGLGLRLIYFSYDVKMKEKGDIPEGYSVSREKKERFSLILESASTNQTSMYLCASSPSRGGAGEQFFGPGTRLTVL.

A single count supports this clone. The rearrangement uses TRBV5-1 and TRBJ2-2; a weak D match, TRBD2 (6 bases). Germline CDR1 is SGHRS and CDR2 is YFSETQ. The CDR3 loop spans 15 amino acids. The germline V and J ends were trimmed by 4 bases and 3 bases, with 13 bases remaining between them. The DNA for the CDR3 is TGCGCCAGCAGCCCCACGGGACTCTACACCGGGGAGCTGTTTTTT. Amino acid sequence: CASSPTGLYTGELFF.

In this sample, this clone turned up once. The chain links TRBV6-1 to TRBJ1-5; D ambiguous. Trimming left V 4 bases short and J 2 bases short, with 15 bases between. The CDR3 extends over 16 amino acids. The germline V gene encodes CDR1 MNHNS and CDR2 SASEGT. The CDR3 region is CASSGAGPWGNQPQHF. The DNA for the CDR3 is TGTGCCAGCAGTGGGGCAGGACCTTGGGGCAATCAGCCCCAGCATTTT.

The V and J genes are TRBV5-8 and TRBJ2-7; D is undetermined. With 7 bases removed from V and 0 bases from J, the gap between germline ends came to 11 bases. The CDR3 is 13 residues long. Germline CDR1 SGHTS, CDR2 YDEGEE. In DNA form, the CDR3 reads TGTGCCAGCCGAGTAGGCGCCTCCTACGAGCAGTACTTC. This gives the protein CASRVGASYEQYF.

The chain combines TRBV19 with TRBJ2-1; 14 nucleotides line up with TRBD2. CDR1 and CDR2 from the germline V gene are LNHDA and SQIVND (reference sequence). Trimming at V came to 5 bases and at J to 4 bases, leaving 4 bases not matched to a gene. This CDR3 region has 16 residues. The CDR3 nucleotides read TGTGCCAGTAGTTCCCGACTAGCGGGAGGGTACAATGAGCAGTTCTTC. Its protein is CASSSRLAGGYNEQFF.

This sequence joins TRBV5-1 and TRBJ2-3; D is perhaps TRBD1 (7 bases). Germline lookup yields CDR1 SGHRS and CDR2 YFSETQ. Deletions cut 2 bases from V and 3 bases from J, with 16 bases between. The CDR3 contains 16 residues. CDR3 DNA: TGCGCCAGCAGCTTCGGAGGGACAGCCCAAACAGATACGCAGTATTTT. Its protein product is CASSFGGTAQTDTQYF.

The chain has TRBV5-1 and TRBJ2-7; no reliable D call. This CDR3 is 14 amino acids long. Trimming pared 0 bases from V and 3 bases from J, leaving 10 bases between. Germline CDR1 and CDR2: SGHRS and YFSETQ. The CDR3 protein is CASSLELGIYEQYF. For the CDR3, the DNA is TGCGCCAGCAGCTTGGAGCTGGGTATCTACGAGCAGTACTTC.

The V and J genes are TRBV28 and TRBJ1-6, with 7 bases fitting TRBD1. This CDR3 spans 18 amino acids. The trim removed 4 bases at V and 9 bases at J, leaving 18 bases unmatched. Germline CDR1 and CDR2: MDHEN and SYDVKM. The CDR3 sequence: CASSSQRRTGPQSSPLHF. The CDR3 DNA is TGTGCCAGCAGTTCGCAGCGACGGACAGGTCCCCAATCTTCACCCCTCCACTTT.

The chain employs TRBV4-3 and TRBJ2-2, with TRBD1 matching over 10 bases. Germline CDR1 LGHNA, CDR2 YSLEER. The J segment lost 5 bases and the V segment lost 0 bases, leaving 6 bases of the junction unmatched. The length of the CDR3 is 17 residues. CDR3 sequence (DNA): TGCGCCAGCAGCCAAGATCGTGGGACAGGGGCTACCGGGGAGCTGTTTTTT. Amino acid sequence: CASSQDRGTGATGELFF.

The V and J genes are TRBV28 and TRBJ2-5; D is uncertain. The length of the CDR3 is 10 residues. The V gene lost 9 bases and the J gene lost 3 bases, with 5 bases spanning the gap. Germline V CDR1 and CDR2: MDHEN, SYDVKM. CDR3 bases: TGTGCCAGTGTGAAAGAGACCCAGTACTTC. Translating it yields CASVKETQYF.

The genes are TRBV4-3 and TRBJ2-5; D gene ambiguous. Germline CDR1 reads LGHNA; CDR2 reads YSLEER. Between the trimmed V and J ends, which lost 0 bases and 4 bases, there was a span of 6 bases. The CDR3 covers 13 residues. DNA for the CDR3: TGCGCCAGCAGCCAAGATCTAGTAGAGACCCAGTACTTC. Protein: CASSQDLVETQYF.

V gene TRBV6-5 combines with J gene TRBJ1-1, with D possibly matching TRBD1 (5 bases). Germline CDR1 MNHEY, CDR2 SVGAGI. The germline V and J ends were trimmed by 6 bases and 0 bases, with 11 bases remaining between them. CDR3 size: 14 residues. In DNA, the CDR3 is TGTGCCAGCAGAACCGACAGCTTGAACACTGAAGCTTTCTTT. This gives the protein CASRTDSLNTEAFF.

The V and J genes are TRBV27 and TRBJ1-2; D uncertain. Trimming cost V 6 bases and J 4 bases, with 9 bases left between them. This CDR3 contains 12 residues. CDR1 and CDR2 (germline): MNHEY, SMNVEV (reference sequence). CDR3 bases: TGTGCCAGCAGGGAAGGGTCCTATGGCTACACCTTC. Its protein product is CASREGSYGYTF.

The CDR3 DNA reads as TGTGCCAGTTTACAGGGGGGGTTGAACACTGAAGCTTTCTTT. Its protein is CASLQGGLNTEAFF. This chain links TRBV6-5 with TRBJ1-1; 8 bases line up with TRBD1. J lost 0 bases, V lost 9 bases, and 6 bases had no gene match. The germline CDR1 and CDR2 sequences are MNHEY and SVGAGI. The CDR3 is 14 amino acids.

V is TRBV6-1 and J is TRBJ1-1, with 10 bases that match TRBD1. Germline values: CDR1 MNHNS, CDR2 SASEGT. This CDR3 has 15 residues. V lost 4 bases, J lost 4 bases, and 6 bases stayed unmatched. Written as DNA, the CDR3 is TGTGCCAGCAGTGGACAGGGGGCGAGGGTCACTGAAGCTTTCTTT. Its translation is CASSGQGARVTEAFF.